These 5 T cell receptor beta chains share one sample of origin, sequenced in a study of cytomegalovirus exposure and HLA in healthy donors listed by TCRdb under 2017. Libraries were made using the immunoSEQ multiplex PCR assay. A mixture of 60 forward primers for TCR Vbeta segments and 13 reverse primers for TCR Jbeta segments was used in the multiplex PCR. The table was pulled from immuneACCESS by TCRdb, which kept in-frame rearrangements only. Such tables lose some clones; where checked, under half of the loss comes from unresolved V genes, and the rest has no known cause. Within this sample are some 160,000 clones, with 73% of them counted one time only. The top ten hold 5.4% of the sample. Material: PBMCs. All receptors derive from a woman under 30 in good health and CMV-seropositive.

The genes are TRBV5-4 and TRBJ1-2, with TRBD1 matching 11 bases. From germline, CDR1 is SGHNT and CDR2 YYREEE (reference sequence). V lost 3 bases, J lost 4 bases, and 2 bases stayed unmatched. CDR3 size: 14 residues. CDR3 region: CASSSGTGGYGYTF. CDR3 DNA sequence: TGTGCCAGCAGCTCGGGGACAGGGGGCTATGGCTACACCTTC.

This chain joins TRBV2 and TRBJ1-1; no firm D call. This CDR3 is built from 9 residues. The germline V gene encodes CDR1 SNHLY and CDR2 FYNNEI. The CDR3 sequence is CAANTEAFF. In DNA, the CDR3 is TGTGCAGCGAACACTGAAGCTTTCTTT.

The chain is built from TRBV7-6 and TRBJ2-2; 10 bases map to TRBD2. V dropped 4 bases and J dropped 4; count of bases not matched to a gene: 6. This CDR3 contains 16 residues. Germline V gene lookup returns CDR1 SGHVS and CDR2 FNYEAQ. CDR3 amino acids: CASSSGRTSGTGELFF. CDR3 bases: TGTGCCAGCAGCTCCGGGCGGACTAGCGGCACCGGGGAGCTGTTTTTT.

This clone was seen once. V gene TRBV2 combines with J gene TRBJ2-7; D is perhaps TRBD2 (6 bases). Germline values: CDR1 SNHLY, CDR2 FYNNEI. There are 14 residues in the CDR3. V shed 9 bases and J shed 6 bases, with 21 bases lying between them. The CDR3 is CASLPRGAGSEQYF. The CDR3 region has the DNA TGTGCCAGTTTACCGCGGGGTGCTGGTAGCGAGCAGTACTTC.

The J gene is TRBJ1-3, the V gene TRBV6-5; 7 nucleotides line up with TRBD1. Germline CDR1 and CDR2: MNHEY and SVGAGI. There are 15 residues in the CDR3. Germline trimming cut 5 bases from V and 2 bases from J; bases unmatched to any gene: 6. The CDR3: CASSPKGAPGNTIYF. The CDR3 DNA follows: TGTGCCAGCAGTCCGAAGGGGGCCCCTGGAAACACCATATATTTT.